This T cell receptor beta chain came from a study of T cells after yellow fever vaccination. MiXCR, run by TCRdb on the 5' RACE reads, gives a single entry per CDR3 protein. The sample shows some 100,000 distinct CDR3 sequences, 7.5% to 10% of them seen only once. In its sample, this clonotype was seen a few times. The receptor was isolated from a man aged 18 to 29 who received the YFV17D yellow fever vaccine. Material: CD8+ T cells not binding an NS4B(214-222) dextramer, sorted from PBMCs, obtained more than 14 days after the first yellow fever vaccination.

CDR3 bases: TGTGCCAGCAGTGGGACGACAGGGAATGAGCAGTTCTTC. This encodes CASSGTTGNEQFF. The J gene is TRBJ2-1, the V gene TRBV12-3 or TRBV12-4; 7 nucleotides agree with TRBD1. J was trimmed by 7 bases and V by 5 bases; bases with no gene match: 5. The CDR3 spans 13 residues.